This T cell receptor (beta chain) was recovered during a study of blood T cell repertoires in COVID-19. At the level of the study: Some COVID-19 samples were acute and others convalescent; all came from the United States, Italy and Spain. Sources were T cells, B-cell-depleted T cells, or PBMCs; the material itself was cDNA or gDNA.

The data were produced by immunoSEQ multiplex PCR, yet TCRdb's version contains in-frame clones alone and is incomplete. The table has 180,000 or so clones, 80% to 90% seen once; the top ten hold roughly 8%. The sequenced material came from peripheral blood. This TCR derives from a man in his sixties with acute or convalescent COVID-19.

The CDR3, as DNA: TGTGCCAGCAGCTTGGTCACTGCCCGGGAAGAAAAACTGTTTTTT. Its translation is CASSLVTAREEKLFF. The V call is TRBV5-6, the J call TRBJ1-4; unclear D gene. V was trimmed by 0 bases and J by 8 bases, leaving 14 bases between them. The germline gives CDR1 SGHDT, CDR2 YYEEEE. CDR3 size: 15 residues.